These 26 T cell receptor beta chains were all obtained from the same sample, sequenced in a study of blood T cell repertoires in COVID-19. The repertoire was sequenced with immunoSEQ multiplex PCR; TCRdb's copy has only in-frame clones and lacks some. The sample lists approximately 65,000 clones; about nine tenths were seen once. Sequencing used peripheral blood. These TCRs come from a woman younger than 30 with acute or convalescent COVID-19.

This clone was recorded only once. The chain carries TRBV28 and TRBJ1-2; tentative D call: TRBD1 (6 bases). Per the germline V gene, CDR1 is MDHEN and CDR2 is SYDVKM. Trimming cost V 6 bases and J 8 bases, with 22 bases left between them. This CDR3 is built from 15 residues. CDR3: CASRDSTGRLLGYTF. DNA of the CDR3: TGTGCCAGCAGAGATTCGACAGGCCGACTATTGGGCTACACCTTC.

The chain has TRBV28 and TRBJ1-1; the D gene is possibly TRBD1 (6 bases). Trimming stripped 4 bases from V and 3 bases from J, with 12 bases between. CDR1 is MDHEN and CDR2 is SYDVKM in the germline V gene. CDR3 length: 14 residues. The CDR3 DNA follows: TGTGCCAGCAGTTCCTGGACAGCCTACACTGAAGCTTTCTTT. It yields the protein CASSSWTAYTEAFF. Looking up the rest from reference TRBV28 and TRBJ1-1 gives the full variable domain: DVKVTQSSRYLVKRTGEKVFLECVQDMDHENMFWYRQDPGLGLRLIYFSYDVKMKEKGDIPEGYSVSREKKERFSLILESASTNQTSMYLCASSSWTAYTEAFFGQGTRLTVV.

The chain recombines TRBV5-1 with TRBJ2-1, with 8 positions matching TRBD1. The CDR3 runs 16 residues. CDR1 and CDR2 (germline): SGHRS, YFSETQ. J gave up 6 bases and V 4 bases, and 12 bases lay outside the gene matches. Here the CDR3 DNA reads TGCGCCAGCAGCCCTAAAGGACAGGGAAGGGTCAATGAGCAGTTCTTC. Protein sequence: CASSPKGQGRVNEQFF.

The chain carries TRBV9 and TRBJ2-7; TRBD2 matches at 16 bases. The CDR3 has 21 residues. V shed 1 base and J 6 bases; nucleotides not matched to a gene: 19. In germline, CDR1 is SGDLS, CDR2 YYNGEE. The CDR3 region is CASSVPYEVPGLAGGPGEQYF. Written as DNA, the CDR3 is TGTGCCAGCAGCGTACCATATGAGGTCCCGGGACTAGCGGGAGGGCCCGGCGAGCAGTACTTC.

J is TRBJ2-5 and V is TRBV27; 12 nucleotides match TRBD2. This CDR3 has 18 amino acids. J lost 4 bases, V lost 5 bases, and 14 bases had no gene match. The V gene's germline CDR1 is MNHEY and CDR2 SMNVEV (reference sequence). This CDR3 is CASSPVIGLAGRGETQYF. The CDR3, as DNA: TGTGCCAGCAGTCCGGTAATCGGACTAGCGGGGAGAGGAGAGACCCAGTACTTC.

The table lists this clone with a few counts. This chain joins TRBV10-2 and TRBJ2-1; 9 positions match TRBD1. CDR1 WSHSY and CDR2 SAAADI come from the germline V gene. The junction had 12 bases not matched to a gene; V was cut back by 6 bases and J by 9 bases. The CDR3 contains 15 residues. CDR3 sequence: CASRDGTGSHLEQFF. In DNA form, the CDR3 reads TGCGCCAGCAGAGACGGGACAGGGAGTCACCTTGAGCAGTTCTTC.

The J gene is TRBJ2-7, the V gene TRBV4-1; 7 bases are shared with TRBD1. The CDR3 is 14 residues long. J was trimmed by 2 bases and V by 4 bases; bases with no gene match: 5. From germline, CDR1 is MGHRA and CDR2 YSYEKL. The CDR3, as DNA: TGCGCCAGCAGCCGGACAGGACAACCCTACGAGCAGTACTTC. This encodes CASSRTGQPYEQYF.

The chain uses TRBV3-1 (or the pseudogene TRBV3-2) and TRBJ1-6, with D tentatively TRBD1 (5 bases). The V end lost 4 bases, the J end lost 7 bases, and 11 bases lay between the germline ends. The CDR3 runs 14 residues. Germline CDR1 LGHDT, CDR2 YNNKEL (reference sequence). The CDR3 is CASSPARQNSPLHF. In DNA, the CDR3 is TGTGCCAGCAGCCCGGCCAGACAGAATTCACCCCTCCACTTT.

The CDR3 reads CASSSGGIAYNSPLHF. The CDR3 DNA reads TGTGCCAGCAGCAGCGGGGGAATCGCCTATAATTCACCCCTCCACTTT. The chain combines TRBV7-2 with TRBJ1-6, with a possible D match to TRBD1 (5 bases). The CDR3 covers 16 residues. The ends were cut back, 5 bases at V and 2 bases at J, with 13 bases in the middle. From germline, CDR1 is SGHTA and CDR2 FQGNSA.

The chain carries TRBV11-2 and TRBJ2-5; TRBD2 matches at 9 bases. This CDR3 spans 14 amino acids. V lost 3 bases to trimming and J lost 3 bases; unmatched junction nucleotides: 2. Germline CDR1 and CDR2: SGHAT and FQNNGV. CDR3 bases: TGTGCCAGCAGCTTCTTAGCGGGAGAAGAGACCCAGTACTTC. Translating it yields CASSFLAGEETQYF.

The chain couples TRBV3-1 (or the pseudogene TRBV3-2) to TRBJ2-1, with 8 bases aligning to TRBD2. This CDR3 has 17 residues. Germline V gives CDR1 LGHDT, CDR2 YNNKEL (reference sequence). The ends lost 3 bases at V and 4 bases at J; junction bases unmatched: 11. CDR3 bases: TGTGCCAGCAGCCAGCTCGCACTAGCGGCAACTTACAATGAGCAGTTCTTC. Protein sequence: CASSQLALAATYNEQFF.

The V call is TRBV6-2 or TRBV6-3, the J call TRBJ2-4; D might be TRBD2 (6 bases). CDR3 size: 15 residues. From germline, CDR1 is MNHEY and CDR2 SVGEGT. Trimming removed 4 bases from V and 5 bases from J, with 15 bases in between. CDR3 nucleotide sequence: TGTGCCAGCAGTTGGACGGACCAGCGGGAAAACATTCAGTACTTC. This sequence encodes CASSWTDQRENIQYF.

The J gene is TRBJ2-1, the V gene TRBV19, with D possibly being TRBD2 (7 bases). This CDR3 contains 15 residues. Germline V lookup: CDR1 LNHDA, CDR2 SQIVND (reference sequence). Trimming took 3 bases from V and 4 from J, leaving 13 bases between them. The CDR3 sequence: CASSMGGGPYNEQFF. The CDR3 DNA is TGTGCCAGTAGTATGGGAGGGGGACCATACAATGAGCAGTTCTTC.

The gene calls are TRBV25-1 and TRBJ2-1; 10 nucleotides align to TRBD1. This CDR3 spans 15 amino acids. The junction had 9 bases not matched to a gene; V was cut back by 8 bases and J by 5 bases. Germline CDR1 and CDR2: MGHDK and SYGVNS. The CDR3 bases are TGTGCCAGCGGCAGTGGGGACAGGGGCGACAATGAGCAGTTCTTC. Translating gives CASGSGDRGDNEQFF.

The table lists this clone with a count of one. This chain connects TRBV2 to TRBJ1-1; TRBD1 matches 7 bases. The J segment lost 3 bases and the V segment lost 7 bases, leaving 5 bases of the junction unmatched. Germline CDR1 and CDR2: SNHLY and FYNNEI. The CDR3 length is 13 residues. CDR3 in amino acids: CASNRQGYTEAFF. The CDR3 nucleotides are TGTGCCAGCAACAGACAGGGCTACACTGAAGCTTTCTTT.

V usage is TRBV27 and J usage is TRBJ2-1, with 11 bases aligning to TRBD2. Germline assignment: CDR1 MNHEY and CDR2 SMNVEV (reference sequence). V shed 8 bases and J 4 bases; nucleotides not matched to a gene: 7. The CDR3 totals 15 residues. As DNA, the CDR3 is TGTGCCAGCGCCTCGGGACTAGCGGAATACAATGAGCAGTTCTTC. Its translation: CASASGLAEYNEQFF.

The rearrangement uses TRBV19 and TRBJ2-1, with a possible D match to TRBD2 (5 bases). This CDR3 region has 12 residues. Germline CDR1 is LNHDA and CDR2 is SQIVND (reference sequence). The ends were cut back, 4 bases at V and 6 bases at J, with 7 bases in the middle. CDR3 in amino acids: CASSTLANEQFF. CDR3 sequence (DNA): TGTGCCAGTAGTACTCTAGCCAATGAGCAGTTCTTC.

J is TRBJ1-2 and V is TRBV4-1; TRBD1 might be the D (5 bases). Per the germline V gene, CDR1 is MGHRA and CDR2 is YSYEKL. V lost 1 base and J 0 bases, leaving 9 bases between the germline ends. This CDR3 has 15 amino acids. CDR3 bases: TGCGCCAGCAGCCAAGGGACACCCACTAACTATGGCTACACCTTC. Its protein product is CASSQGTPTNYGYTF.

The chain couples TRBV10-2 to TRBJ1-4; perhaps TRBD1 as D (6 bases). The CDR3 sequence is 16 residues long. V lost 3 bases and J 0 bases, leaving 11 bases between the germline ends. Per germline, CDR1 WSHSY and CDR2 SAAADI. DNA of the CDR3: TGCGCCAGCAGTGAACGAACAGGGACAACTAATGAAAAACTGTTTTTT. This encodes CASSERTGTTNEKLFF.

The chain couples TRBV18 to TRBJ2-1; D gene ambiguous. CDR1 and CDR2 from the germline V gene are KGHSH and LQKENI. The CDR3 spans 18 residues. Trimming took off 1 base at V and 6 bases at J, with 22 bases between the two ends. The CDR3 DNA follows: TGTGCCAGCTCACCACTTCCCCAGATCCCATCTAGTGGCAATGAGCAGTTCTTC. It is translated as CASSPLPQIPSSGNEQFF.

As DNA, the CDR3 is TGCAGCGTTGCGGGCAGGGACACTGAAGCTTTCTTT. Translated, it gives CSVAGRDTEAFF. This sequence joins TRBV29-1 and TRBJ1-1, with D tentatively TRBD1 (5 bases). V was pared by 4 bases and J by 3 bases, with 9 bases between. The CDR3 extends over 12 amino acids. Germline-derived CDR1 and CDR2 are SQVTM and ANQGSEA.

The rearrangement uses TRBV2 and TRBJ1-5; unclear D gene. V gave up 8 bases and J gave up 2 bases, with 13 bases separating them. Germline assignment: CDR1 SNHLY and CDR2 FYNNEI. This CDR3 contains 14 residues. The CDR3 nucleotides read TGTGCCAGCTATTCCGGGTATGGCAATCAGCCCCAGCATTTT. Translated: CASYSGYGNQPQHF.

The CDR3 DNA sequence: TGCAGTGCTGAGTATAGTGAGCAGTTCTTC. Amino acids: CSAEYSEQFF. The chain combines TRBV20-1 with TRBJ2-1; D gene ambiguous. This CDR3 contains 10 residues. The V and J ends lost 5 bases and 9 bases respectively, with 8 bases between them. Germline-derived CDR1 and CDR2 are DFQATT and SNEGSKA (reference sequence).

The chain couples TRBV9 to TRBJ1-3, with a weak D call TRBD1 (5 bases). The ends were cut back, 0 bases at V and 4 bases at J, with 11 bases in the middle. CDR1 is SGDLS and CDR2 is YYNGEE in the germline V gene. This CDR3 is built from 15 residues. The CDR3 nucleotides read TGTGCCAGCAGCGTAGAGGAGACAGAAGGAAACACCATATATTTT. It encodes CASSVEETEGNTIYF.

This chain uses TRBV18 with TRBJ1-5; possibly TRBD1 for D (5 bases). The germline V gene encodes CDR1 KGHSH and CDR2 LQKENI. Trimming cost V 4 bases and J 6 bases, with 10 bases left between them. The CDR3 contains 13 residues. The CDR3: CASSLSGGQPQHF. The CDR3 DNA follows: TGTGCCAGCTCACTTTCGGGGGGTCAGCCCCAGCATTTT.

CDR3 loop: CASSYDSEVYTF. In nucleotides, the CDR3 is TGTGCCAGCAGTTACGACTCCGAGGTCTACACCTTC. This chain links TRBV6-6 with TRBJ1-2; D is uncertain. From germline, CDR1 is MNHNY and CDR2 SVGAGI (reference sequence). The CDR3 sequence is 12 residues long. V shed 2 bases and J shed 10 bases, with 11 bases lying between them.